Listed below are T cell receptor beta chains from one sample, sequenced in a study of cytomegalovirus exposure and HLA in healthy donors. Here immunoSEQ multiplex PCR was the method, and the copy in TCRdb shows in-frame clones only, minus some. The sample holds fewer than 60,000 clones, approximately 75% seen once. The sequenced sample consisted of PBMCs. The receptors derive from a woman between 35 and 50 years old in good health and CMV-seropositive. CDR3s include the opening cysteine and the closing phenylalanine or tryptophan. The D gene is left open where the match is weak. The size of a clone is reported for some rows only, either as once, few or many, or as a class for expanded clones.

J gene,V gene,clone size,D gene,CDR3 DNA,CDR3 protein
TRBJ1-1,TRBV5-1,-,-,TGCGCCAGCAGCCCCGGACAGTACATGAACACTGAAGCTTTCTTT,CASSPGQYMNTEAFF
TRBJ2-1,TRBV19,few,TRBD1,TGTGCCAGTAGTATAGGAGGGACAGGGGGTCGTAATGAGCAGTTCTTC,CASSIGGTGGRNEQFF
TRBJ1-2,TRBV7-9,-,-,TGTGCCAGCAGCCCCGGTCCACCAACTTATGGCTACACCTTC,CASSPGPPTYGYTF
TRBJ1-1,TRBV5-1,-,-,TGCGCCAGCAGCTCTCGTGCGGGGGTGAACACTGAAGCTTTCTTT,CASSSRAGVNTEAFF
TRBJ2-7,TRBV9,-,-,TGTGCCAGCAGCGTAAGAGGTGGTCGGTTCCACGAGCAGTACTTC,CASSVRGGRFHEQYF
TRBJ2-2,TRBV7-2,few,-,TGTGCCAGCAGCTTCTCACTAGCCCCCATTGACGGGGAGCTGTTTTTT,CASSFSLAPIDGELFF
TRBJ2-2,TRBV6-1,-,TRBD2,TGTGCCAGCAGTGAAGGGGGGGGGATTGGTAGGTCCGGGGAGCTGTTTTTT,CASSEGGGIGRSGELFF
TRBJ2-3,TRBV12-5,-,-,TGTGCTAGTGGTCCCCAAGGGCAGGGAAAGAGGACAGATACGCAGTATTTT,CASGPQGQGKRTDTQYF
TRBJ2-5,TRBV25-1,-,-,TGTGCCAGCAGTGAATCCAGGGGGGCGGACGAGACCCAGTACTTC,CASSESRGADETQYF
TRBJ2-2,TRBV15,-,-,TGTGCCACCAGCCCGCTAGGGGCGGGGGCCCCGAACACCGGGGAGCTGTTTTTT,CATSPLGAGAPNTGELFF
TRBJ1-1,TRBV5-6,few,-,TGTGCCAGCAGCTTGGACAGGGAAGCTTTCTTT,CASSLDREAFF
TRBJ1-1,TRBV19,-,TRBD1,TGTGCCAGTAGTAATGTTGGCAGGGGGCGAGGGGCTGAAGCTTTCTTT,CASSNVGRGRGAEAFF
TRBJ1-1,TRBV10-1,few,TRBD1,TGCGCCAGCAGTGTCGGACAGGCCCCCACTGAAGCTTTCTTT,CASSVGQAPTEAFF
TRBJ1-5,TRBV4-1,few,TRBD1,TGCGCCAGCAGCCAAGTGGTCACAGGGGGGCCGCCCCAGCATTTT,CASSQVVTGGPPQHF
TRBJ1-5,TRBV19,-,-,TGTGCCAGTAGTATAGATAGATATGGTGACAGTAATCAGCCCCAGCATTTT,CASSIDRYGDSNQPQHF
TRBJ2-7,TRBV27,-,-,TGTGCCAGCAGTTTACCCCCTTACTACGAGCAGTACTTC,CASSLPPYYEQYF
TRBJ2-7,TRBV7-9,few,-,TGTGCCAGCAGCCCACTCTACGAGCAGTACTTC,CASSPLYEQYF
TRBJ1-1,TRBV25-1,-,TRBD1,TGTGCCAGCAGCTCCACAGGGGGCACTGAAGCTTTCTTT,CASSSTGGTEAFF
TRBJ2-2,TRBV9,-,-,TGTGCCAGCAGCGTAAGCGCGACTTTGAACACCGGGGAGCTGTTTTTT,CASSVSATLNTGELFF
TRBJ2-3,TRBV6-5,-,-,TGTGCCAGCAGTTACGCGAAGGGGAGGCAGGATACGCAGTATTTT,CASSYAKGRQDTQYF
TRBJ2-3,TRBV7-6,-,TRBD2,TGTGCCAGCAGCTTCCGGACTAGCGGGGGGAGGACAGATACGCAGTATTTT,CASSFRTSGGRTDTQYF
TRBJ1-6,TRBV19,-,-,TGTGCCAGTAGTATCGAGGTCCCCAATTCACCCCTCCACTTT,CASSIEVPNSPLHF
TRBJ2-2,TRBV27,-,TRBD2,TGTGCCAGCAGGGGACTAGCGGGCACCGGGGAGCTGTTTTTT,CASRGLAGTGELFF
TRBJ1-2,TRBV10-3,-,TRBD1,TGTGCCATCAGTATTGCGACAGGGGATGGCTACACCTTC,CAISIATGDGYTF
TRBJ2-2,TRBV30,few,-,TGTGCCTGGACCGCCATGGGGGGTCGGTCTTGGGAGATCGGGGAGCTGTTTTTT,CAWTAMGGRSWEIGELFF
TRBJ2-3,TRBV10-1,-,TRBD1,TGCGCCAGCAGTGACCCCGGCAGGGGGCAAGGAGATACGCAGTATTTT,CASSDPGRGQGDTQYF
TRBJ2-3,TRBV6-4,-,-,TGTGCCAGCAGTGAGGGAGGTATGAGCACAGATACGCAGTATTTT,CASSEGGMSTDTQYF
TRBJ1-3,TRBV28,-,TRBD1,TGTGCCAGCAGTTCTGTCAGGGGGTCCTCCTCTGGAAACACCATATATTTT,CASSSVRGSSSGNTIYF
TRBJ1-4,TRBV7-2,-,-,TGTGCCAGCGCTTATAGGGGGGGTCGGGAAAAACTGTTTTTT,CASAYRGGREKLFF
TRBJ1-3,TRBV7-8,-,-,TGTGCCAGCAGCTTAGCACCACAGTACTCTGGAAACACCATATATTTT,CASSLAPQYSGNTIYF
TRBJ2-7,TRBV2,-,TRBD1,TGTGCCAGCAGTGATATCGGACAGGGCTACGAGCAGTACTTC,CASSDIGQGYEQYF
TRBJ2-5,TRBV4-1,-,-,TGCGCCAGCAGCCAAGGGGCCGACGCACGAACCAAAGAGACCCAGTACTTC,CASSQGADARTKETQYF
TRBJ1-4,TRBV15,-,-,TGTGCCACCAGCAGAGACCCGGGACAACCTAATGAAAAACTGTTTTTT,CATSRDPGQPNEKLFF